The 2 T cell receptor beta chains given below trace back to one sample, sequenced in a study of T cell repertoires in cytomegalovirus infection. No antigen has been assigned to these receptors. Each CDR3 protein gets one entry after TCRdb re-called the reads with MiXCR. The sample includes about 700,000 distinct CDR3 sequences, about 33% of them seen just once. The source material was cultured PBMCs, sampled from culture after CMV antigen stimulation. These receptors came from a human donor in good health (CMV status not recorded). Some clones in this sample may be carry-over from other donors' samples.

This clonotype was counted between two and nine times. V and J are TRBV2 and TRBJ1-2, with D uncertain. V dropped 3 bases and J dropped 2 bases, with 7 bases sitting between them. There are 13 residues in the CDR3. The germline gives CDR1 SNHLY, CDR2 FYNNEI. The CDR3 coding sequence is TGTGCCAGCAGTGAGGGCAGAAACTATGGCTACACCTTC. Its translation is CASSEGRNYGYTF.

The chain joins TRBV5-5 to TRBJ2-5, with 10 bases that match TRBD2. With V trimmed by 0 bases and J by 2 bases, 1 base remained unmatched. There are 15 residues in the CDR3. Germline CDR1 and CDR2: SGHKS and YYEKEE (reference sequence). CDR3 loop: CASSLERGGQETQYF. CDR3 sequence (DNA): TGTGCCAGCAGCTTGGAGCGGGGGGGACAAGAGACCCAGTACTTC.